Below, 30 T cell receptor beta chains from the same sample are listed, as sequenced in a study of control samples from healthy donors and cancer patients. Here immunoSEQ multiplex PCR was the method, and the copy in TCRdb shows in-frame clones only, minus some. Here the sample spans fewer than 200,000 clones, around 90% being singletons. The sample was blood. All receptors derive from a man aged 25 to 45 in good health.

V usage is TRBV19 and J usage is TRBJ1-2, with D tentatively TRBD1 (6 bases). The V and J ends lost 7 bases and 12 bases respectively, with 24 bases between them. CDR1 is LNHDA and CDR2 is SQIVND in the germline V gene (reference sequence). The CDR3 is 14 residues long. Written as DNA, the CDR3 is TGTGCCAGTACCGATCGTTCGGACAGACCGTGTGACACCTTC. Translating it yields CASTDRSDRPCDTF.

This clone is a singleton in its sample. This rearrangement joins TRBV30 to TRBJ2-5; D not certain. V was shortened by 4 bases and J by 3 bases, with 18 bases between the two germline ends. The CDR3 is 15 amino acids. In germline, CDR1 is GTSNPN, CDR2 SVGIG (reference sequence). CDR3 sequence reads: CAWTPLGRLEETQYF. CDR3 bases: TGTGCCTGGACGCCGTTAGGCAGGCTAGAAGAGACCCAGTACTTC.

The V call is TRBV9, the J call TRBJ2-1; D is unresolved. V lost 2 bases and J 2 bases, leaving 11 bases between the germline ends. Germline V lookup: CDR1 SGDLS, CDR2 YYNGEE. The length of the CDR3 is 15 residues. This CDR3 reads CASSVGHQTYNEQFF. In nucleotides, the CDR3 is TGTGCCAGCAGCGTCGGCCATCAGACCTACAATGAGCAGTTCTTC.

The CDR3 sequence is CASSPGKVDYGYTF. Written as DNA, the CDR3 is TGCGCCAGCAGCCCAGGGAAGGTGGACTATGGCTACACCTTC. The chain combines TRBV4-3 with TRBJ1-2, with D maybe TRBD1 (5 bases). In germline, CDR1 is LGHNA, CDR2 YSLEER. The CDR3 spans 14 residues. V shed 4 bases and J shed 3 bases, with 12 bases lying between them.

This clone was observed a single time. This sequence joins TRBV19 and TRBJ1-2; no firm D call. Looked up from germline, CDR1 is LNHDA and CDR2 is SQIVND (reference sequence). V was trimmed by 3 bases and J by 5 bases, leaving 10 bases between them. CDR3 length: 13 residues. In nucleotides, the CDR3 is TGTGCCAGTAGTATTCCAAGGGAATATGGCTACACCTTC. This codes for CASSIPREYGYTF.

This chain joins TRBV21-1 and TRBJ1-2. TRBV21-1 corresponds to a pseudogene. The CDR3 runs to 13 residues. As DNA, the CDR3 is TGTGCCAGCAACTTGAAACGGTATCGAGGCTACACCTTC. Its protein product is CASNLKRYRGYTF.

V and J are TRBV5-3 and TRBJ1-6, with 8 bases that match TRBD1. TRBV5-3 is placed among ORFs of uncertain function. The V segment lost 4 bases and the J segment 8 bases; nucleotides outside the gene matches: 5. This CDR3 is built from 14 residues. CDR3 nucleotides: TGTGCCAGAAGCGCGACAGGGGAACATTCACCCCTCCACTTT. The encoded protein is CARSATGEHSPLHF.

V is TRBV7-8 and J is TRBJ2-7; either TRBD1 or TRBD2 may fit D (5 bases each). V lost 5 bases and J 2 bases, leaving 10 bases between the germline ends. The CDR3 runs 13 residues. Germline CDR1 and CDR2: SGHVS and FQNEAQ. CDR3 loop: CASSGGFAYEQYF. CDR3 DNA sequence: TGTGCCAGCAGCGGGGGATTTGCCTACGAGCAGTACTTC.

This clone occurred a few times. V and J are TRBV4-1 and TRBJ2-7; possible D gene TRBD1, 5 bases. V was shortened by 4 bases and J by 0 bases, with 19 bases between the two germline ends. In germline, CDR1 is MGHRA, CDR2 YSYEKL. The CDR3 is 17 amino acids. The CDR3 nucleotides read TGCGCCAGCAGCCCTCTGCCAGGGCAGAGCAGCTCCTACGAGCAGTACTTC. Protein: CASSPLPGQSSSYEQYF.

The gene calls are TRBV19 and TRBJ2-6, with TRBD1 matching 7 bases. Germline V gene data show CDR1 as LNHDA and CDR2 as SQIVND (reference sequence). The length of the CDR3 is 14 residues. Trimming at V came to 6 bases and at J to 4 bases, leaving 3 bases not matched to a gene. CDR3 coding DNA: TGTGCCAGTAGCCCGGGACAGGGGGCCAACGTCCTGACTTTC. It encodes CASSPGQGANVLTF.

CDR3 region: CASSIRGTGPTYEQYF. DNA of the CDR3: TGTGCCAGTAGTATAAGGGGGACAGGGCCAACCTACGAGCAGTACTTC. This chain connects TRBV19 to TRBJ2-7, with 9 bases identical to TRBD1. Germline assignment: CDR1 LNHDA and CDR2 SQIVND (reference sequence). The CDR3 is 16 amino acids. V dropped 2 bases and J dropped 2; count of bases not matched to a gene: 7.

The chain links TRBV2 to TRBJ2-2, with D hard to call. The germline V gene has CDR1 SNHLY and CDR2 FYNNEI. Trimming pared 5 bases from V and 8 bases from J, leaving 12 bases between. CDR3 length: 13 amino acids. The CDR3 loop is CASSSRTIGELFF. In DNA, the CDR3 is TGTGCCAGCAGTTCAAGAACCATAGGGGAGCTGTTTTTT.

The rearrangement links TRBV27 to TRBJ1-5, with a possible D match to TRBD1 (5 bases). Deletions cut 5 bases from V and 7 bases from J, with 12 bases between. This CDR3 has 13 residues. Germline V gene data show CDR1 as MNHEY and CDR2 as SMNVEV (reference sequence). CDR3 DNA: TGTGCCAGCAGTCTGGGGGTAGGACAGCCCCAGCATTTT. It codes for CASSLGVGQPQHF.

V gene TRBV11-1 combines with J gene TRBJ2-5; 8 bases are a match to TRBD1. There are 15 residues in the CDR3. V was clipped by 4 bases and J by 3 bases; unmatched bases: 7. The V gene's germline CDR1 is SGHAT and CDR2 FQDESV (reference sequence). CDR3 region: CASSSDRGSKETQYF. CDR3 DNA: TGTGCCAGCAGCTCCGACAGGGGATCCAAAGAGACCCAGTACTTC.

The CDR3 loop is CASSVGTVHEMAFF. The CDR3 nucleotides are TGTGCCAGCAGCGTTGGGACCGTACACGAGATGGCTTTCTTT. The chain combines TRBV9 with TRBJ1-1, with D perhaps matching TRBD1 (5 bases). The germline V gene encodes CDR1 SGDLS and CDR2 YYNGEE. Trimming took 2 bases from V and 11 from J, leaving 19 bases between them. The CDR3 covers 14 residues.

This clone came up once. V gene TRBV13 combines with J gene TRBJ2-1, with D perhaps being TRBD1 or TRBD2 (5 bases each). There are 13 residues in the CDR3. Germline-derived CDR1 and CDR2 are PRHDT and FYEKMQ (reference sequence). V was pared by 1 base and J by 12 bases, with 13 bases between. CDR3 sequence (DNA): TGTGCCAGCAGCTTAGAAGGGGATCGGGGGCAGTTCTTC. Translating gives CASSLEGDRGQFF.

The chain is built from TRBV20-1 and TRBJ2-3; 8 bases line up with TRBD2. The CDR3 runs to 14 residues. Looked up from germline, CDR1 is DFQATT and CDR2 is SNEGSKA (reference sequence). J was trimmed by 14 bases and V by 3 bases; bases with no gene match: 16. This CDR3 is CSASLPGGAPRLYF. The CDR3 DNA reads as TGCAGTGCTAGTTTACCCGGGGGGGCCCCACGATTGTATTTT.

CDR3 loop: CASSETGGGEAFF. DNA for the CDR3: TGTGCCAGCAGCGAGACAGGGGGAGGTGAAGCTTTCTTT. The rearrangement uses TRBV5-4 and TRBJ1-1; 9 bases are shared with TRBD1. V lost 4 bases to trimming and J lost 7 bases; unmatched junction nucleotides: 5. Germline CDR1 and CDR2: SGHNT and YYREEE (reference sequence). The CDR3 totals 13 residues.

V gene TRBV2 combines with J gene TRBJ1-4; no clear D. The CDR3 covers 14 residues. V lost 8 bases and J 4 bases, leaving 14 bases between the germline ends. CDR1 is SNHLY, CDR2 FYNNEI, per germline. CDR3 region: CASLASDGNEKLFF. The CDR3 DNA sequence: TGTGCCAGCTTAGCCTCGGACGGTAATGAAAAACTGTTTTTT.

The CDR3 reads CASSSRDRGSGNTIYF. The CDR3 coding sequence is TGCGCCAGCAGCTCGAGGGACAGGGGCTCTGGAAACACCATATATTTT. J is TRBJ1-3 and V is TRBV5-1; 10 bases are shared with TRBD1. The CDR3 runs to 16 residues. The trim removed 3 bases at V and 0 bases at J, leaving 3 bases unmatched. Germline CDR1 and CDR2: SGHRS and YFSETQ.

As regards this clone: At one of its ends the junction is not consistent with the germline gene, which may arise from a read error. The rearrangement links TRBV11-2 to TRBJ2-1, with 7 nucleotides matching TRBD2. Germline CDR1 and CDR2: SGHAT and FQNNGV. The CDR3 has 13 amino acids. CDR3 amino acids: CASSLGAGTNYLF. The CDR3 nucleotides are TGTGCCAGCAGCTTAGGGGCTGGGACTAACTACCTCTTC.

This rearrangement joins TRBV9 to TRBJ2-3; TRBD2 aligns across 9 bases. CDR3 length equals 16 residues. V trimming: 4 bases; J trimming: 1 base; junction bases outside the gene matches: 7. The germline gives CDR1 SGDLS, CDR2 YYNGEE. CDR3: CASSCPVAGGTDTQYF. CDR3 DNA: TGTGCCAGCAGCTGCCCGGTAGCGGGGGGCACAGATACGCAGTATTTT.

The chain combines TRBV11-2 with TRBJ1-2; possibly TRBD1 for D (5 bases). The CDR3 has 13 residues. Trimming shortened V by 2 bases and J by 5 bases, and 9 bases separated the two germline ends. Germline CDR1 and CDR2: SGHAT and FQNNGV. CDR3 in amino acids: CASSLRGEYGYTF. CDR3 nucleotides: TGTGCCAGCAGCTTACGGGGGGAGTATGGCTACACCTTC.

The CDR3 loop is CASSFPGRSSYEQYF. The CDR3 coding sequence is TGTGCCAGCAGCTTCCCAGGACGGAGCTCCTACGAGCAGTACTTC. V gene TRBV7-2 combines with J gene TRBJ2-7; D is unclear. The V gene's germline CDR1 is SGHTA and CDR2 FQGNSA. The CDR3 has 15 residues. V lost 3 bases to trimming and J lost 0 bases, with 12 bases between them.

The chain has TRBV7-9 and TRBJ2-7, with 16 positions matching TRBD2. The germline CDR1 and CDR2 sequences are SEHNR and FQNEAQ (reference sequence). The CDR3 has 18 amino acids. J was trimmed by 4 bases and V by 2 bases; bases with no gene match: 8. The CDR3 protein is CASSLKPGLAGGLYEQYF. CDR3 nucleotides: TGTGCCAGCAGCTTAAAACCGGGACTAGCGGGAGGGCTTTACGAGCAGTACTTC.

The chain links TRBV27 to TRBJ1-4, with a tentative D call TRBD1 (6 bases). Germline CDR1 MNHEY, CDR2 SMNVEV (reference sequence). This CDR3 is 15 amino acids long. The ends were cut back, 5 bases at V and 3 bases at J, with 13 bases in the middle. In DNA, the CDR3 is TGTGCCAGCAGTAAACAGGGCCTATCTAATGAAAAACTGTTTTTT. Protein sequence: CASSKQGLSNEKLFF. Supplemented by reference TRBV27 and TRBJ1-4, the full variable domain reads EAQVTQNPRYLITVTGKKLTVTCSQNMNHEYMSWYRQDPGLGLRQIYYSMNVEVTDKGDVPEGYKVSRKEKRNFPLILESPSPNQTSLYFCASSKQGLSNEKLFFGSGTQLSVL.

This chain connects TRBV3-1 (or the pseudogene TRBV3-2) to TRBJ2-1; D ambiguous. CDR1 is LGHDT, CDR2 YNNKEL, per germline (reference sequence). V dropped 3 bases and J dropped 0 bases, with 21 bases sitting between them. CDR3 size: 19 residues. CDR3 residues: CASSQPEQFWPSSYNEQFF. The CDR3 DNA reads as TGTGCCAGCAGCCAGCCGGAACAGTTTTGGCCTAGCTCCTACAATGAGCAGTTCTTC.

This clone was observed once. The CDR3 coding sequence is TGTGCCAGCAGACTTACAGGGGGTTATCAGCCCCAGCATTTT. This gives the protein CASRLTGGYQPQHF. The chain uses TRBV27 and TRBJ1-5, with 8 positions matching TRBD1. Unmatched junction bases numbered 6, after V lost 6 bases and J lost 5 bases. The V gene's germline CDR1 is MNHEY and CDR2 SMNVEV (reference sequence). The CDR3 has 14 residues.

This chain links TRBV5-1 with TRBJ2-7; D may correspond to TRBD1 or TRBD2 (6 bases each). The CDR3 length is 17 residues. Trimming removed 0 bases from V and 0 bases from J, with 16 bases in between. Germline loops: CDR1 SGHRS, CDR2 YFSETQ. This chain's CDR3 is CASSLAGGGGRSYEQYF. The CDR3 DNA is TGCGCCAGCAGCTTGGCTGGTGGAGGGGGTCGCTCCTACGAGCAGTACTTC.

CDR3 amino acids: CASSRQGSYNSPLHF. DNA for the CDR3: TGTGCCAGCAGCCGCCAGGGTAGCTATAATTCACCCCTCCACTTT. The V gene is TRBV5-4, the J gene TRBJ1-6, with D possibly TRBD1 on 5 matching bases. V lost 4 bases and J lost 3, with 11 bases in between. The CDR3 has 15 residues. Germline V CDR1 and CDR2: SGHNT, YYREEE (reference sequence).